The clone carrying this TCR beta chain was found many times. The target antigen is unknown. The data originate from a study of blood T cells in healthy people across ages. Findings and limits, study-wide: Diversity of TCR beta per million T cells declined in a roughly linear way with age.

Together with a sample-barcoded 5' primer, a J-beta primer mix was included in a second PCR lasting roughly 6 to 12 cycles. Each cDNA was tagged by a template-switch adaptor containing 12 random nucleotides. TCRdb re-called the 5' RACE reads with MiXCR, one entry per CDR3 protein. The sample yields about 1.6 million distinct CDR3 sequences, approximately 32% seen once. This CDR3 contains 14 residues. V lost 4 bases and J 4 bases, leaving 15 bases between the germline ends. The V gene's germline CDR1 is SGHRS and CDR2 YFSETQ. This clonotype was sampled from a woman in her 30s in good health. The sample consisted of blood. The gene calls are TRBV5-1 and TRBJ2-7; tentatively, D is TRBD2 (5 bases). CDR3: CASSTRTGGYEQYF. The CDR3 bases are TGCGCCAGCAGCACGCGGACGGGCGGGTACGAGCAGTACTTC.